This TCR beta chain was observed in a study of blood T cell repertoires in COVID-19. The wider study: The samples span acute and convalescent COVID-19 from the United States, Italy and Spain. PBMCs, B-cell-depleted T cells, or T cells were the source of the cDNA or gDNA that made up the material.

Trimming took 7 bases from V and 1 from J; bases not matched to a gene: 8. Per the germline V gene, CDR1 is SNHLY and CDR2 is FYNNEI. This CDR3 has 15 residues. This clone has only one observation. Methods used by the authors: Estimation of nucleated cell counts was performed using reference gene primer amplification. Data came from immunoSEQ multiplex PCR; TCRdb stores just in-frame clones and leaves some out. Clone size and the V and J calls come from that table; the DNA yielded D and trimming. This sample yields around 250,000 clones, of which 80% to 85% are seen a single time; less than 5.5% belongs to the top ten.

The receptor comes from a man aged 45-60 years with active or convalescent COVID-19. What was sequenced was peripheral blood. The V gene is TRBV2, the J gene TRBJ2-3; 7 positions match TRBD1. For the CDR3, the DNA is TGTGCCAGCAACTTACTTACAGGGGGCACAGATACGCAGTATTTT. Amino acids: CASNLLTGGTDTQYF.